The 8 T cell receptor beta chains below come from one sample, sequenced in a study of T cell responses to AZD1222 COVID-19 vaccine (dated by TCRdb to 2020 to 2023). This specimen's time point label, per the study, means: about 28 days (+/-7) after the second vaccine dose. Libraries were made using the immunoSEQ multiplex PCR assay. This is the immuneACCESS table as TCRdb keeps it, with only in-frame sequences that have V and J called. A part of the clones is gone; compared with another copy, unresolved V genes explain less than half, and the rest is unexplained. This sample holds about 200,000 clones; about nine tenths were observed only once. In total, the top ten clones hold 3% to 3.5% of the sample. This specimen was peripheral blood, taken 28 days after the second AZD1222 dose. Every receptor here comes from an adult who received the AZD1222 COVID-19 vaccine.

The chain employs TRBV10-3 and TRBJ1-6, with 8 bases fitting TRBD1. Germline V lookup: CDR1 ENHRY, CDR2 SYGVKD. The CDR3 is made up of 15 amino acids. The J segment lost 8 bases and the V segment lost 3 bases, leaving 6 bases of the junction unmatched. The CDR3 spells CAISEQGVIDSPLHF. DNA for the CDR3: TGTGCCATCAGTGAACAGGGGGTGATTGATTCACCCCTCCACTTT.

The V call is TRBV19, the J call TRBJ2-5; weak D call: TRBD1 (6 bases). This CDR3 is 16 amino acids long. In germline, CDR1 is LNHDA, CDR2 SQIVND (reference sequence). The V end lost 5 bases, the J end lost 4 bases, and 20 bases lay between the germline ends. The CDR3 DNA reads TGTGCCAGTAGTCCCTCCGGGGCCAGGGGTGGAGAGACCCAGTACTTC. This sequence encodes CASSPSGARGGETQYF.

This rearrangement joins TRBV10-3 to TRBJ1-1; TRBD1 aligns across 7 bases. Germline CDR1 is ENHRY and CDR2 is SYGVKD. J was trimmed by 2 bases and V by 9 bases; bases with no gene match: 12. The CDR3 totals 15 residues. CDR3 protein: CAMASYRGLNTEAFF. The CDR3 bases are TGTGCCATGGCCTCCTACAGGGGCTTAAACACTGAAGCTTTCTTT.

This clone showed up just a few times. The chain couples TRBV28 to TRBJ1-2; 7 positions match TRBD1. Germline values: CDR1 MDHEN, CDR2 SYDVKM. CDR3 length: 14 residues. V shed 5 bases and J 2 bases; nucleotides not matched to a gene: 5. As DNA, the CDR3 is TGTGCCAGCAGTAAAAGGGGGCGAAACTATGGCTACACCTTC. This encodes CASSKRGRNYGYTF.

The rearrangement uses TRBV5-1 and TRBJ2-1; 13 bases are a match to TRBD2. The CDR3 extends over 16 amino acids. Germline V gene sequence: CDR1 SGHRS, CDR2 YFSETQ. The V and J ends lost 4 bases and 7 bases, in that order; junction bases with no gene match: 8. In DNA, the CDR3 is TGCGCCAGCAGCCGTTTTGGGACTAGCGGGGAAAATGAGCAGTTCTTC. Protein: CASSRFGTSGENEQFF.

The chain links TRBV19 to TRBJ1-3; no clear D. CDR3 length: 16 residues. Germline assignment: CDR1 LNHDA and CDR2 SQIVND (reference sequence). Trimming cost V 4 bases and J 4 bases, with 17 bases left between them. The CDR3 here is CASSKAPSGAGNTIYF. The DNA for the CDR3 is TGTGCCAGTAGTAAGGCCCCCTCGGGAGCCGGAAACACCATATATTTT. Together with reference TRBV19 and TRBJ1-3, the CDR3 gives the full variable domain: DGGITQSPKYLFRKEGQNVTLSCEQNLNHDAMYWYRQDPGQGLRLIYYSQIVNDFQKGDIAEGYSVSREKKESFPLTVTSAQKNPTAFYLCASSKAPSGAGNTIYFGEGSWLTVV.

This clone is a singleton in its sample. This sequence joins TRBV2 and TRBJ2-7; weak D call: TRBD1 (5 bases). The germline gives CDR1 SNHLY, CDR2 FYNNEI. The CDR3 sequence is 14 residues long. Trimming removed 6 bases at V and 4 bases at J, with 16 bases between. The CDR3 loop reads CASRGVSLAYEQYF. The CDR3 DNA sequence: TGTGCCAGCAGAGGGGTGTCCCTGGCGTACGAGCAGTACTTC.

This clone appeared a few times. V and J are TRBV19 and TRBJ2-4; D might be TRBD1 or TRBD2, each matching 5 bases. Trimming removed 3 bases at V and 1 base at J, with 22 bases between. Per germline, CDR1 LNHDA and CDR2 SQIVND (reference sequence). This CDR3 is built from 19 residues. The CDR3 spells CASSIESGKAGGAKNIQYF. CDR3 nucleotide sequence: TGTGCCAGTAGTATCGAATCAGGGAAGGCTGGCGGGGCCAAAAACATTCAGTACTTC.